This T cell receptor beta chain was identified during a study of blood T cell repertoires in COVID-19. The wider study: Some COVID-19 samples were acute and others convalescent; all came from the United States, Italy and Spain.

The assay was immunoSEQ multiplex PCR, and TCRdb's table has in-frame clones only and misses some. The repertoire holds approximately 250,000 clones, with around 90% as singletons. J lost 5 bases, V lost 4 bases, and 6 bases had no gene match. CDR1 is SGDLS, CDR2 YYNGEE, per germline. CDR3 size: 17 residues. The clonotype was recovered from a man between 25 and 39 years old with COVID-19, enrolled during active disease. The chain couples TRBV9 to TRBJ2-1, with 16 bases fitting TRBD2. Sequencing was done on a sample of peripheral blood. Here the CDR3 DNA reads TGTGCCAGCAGCATAACCGGGACTAGCGGGGGGGACAATGAGCAGTTCTTC. Protein: CASSITGTSGGDNEQFF.